The clone carrying this TCR beta chain was found a few times. Profiling relied on immunoSEQ multiplex PCR, and the TCRdb table lists in-frame clones only, not all of them. The sample lists 32,000 or so clones, about 90% occurring once. The record originates from a study of T cells after posttransplantation cyclophosphamide. Germline-derived CDR1 and CDR2 are SGHNT and YYREEE (reference sequence). CDR3 length: 17 residues. V was cut by 4 bases and J by 4 bases, with 22 bases left in between. The clonotype was recovered from a woman aged 40 to 49 with a blood cancer, CMV-positive, and with a related stem cell donor. The genes are TRBV5-4 and TRBJ2-3; D is unresolved. The sample comprised PBMCs. The CDR3, as DNA: TGTGCCAGCAGCGCCTCTGTTGACGGCTTAGAGGCAGATACGCAGTATTTT. Its protein product is CASSASVDGLEADTQYF.